These 11 T cell receptor beta chains were all obtained from the same sample, sequenced in a study of regulatory T cells in long-lasting Graves disease. CDR3 regions were amplified by Arm-PCR using iRepertoire HTBI primers to build TCR beta libraries. One entry per CDR3 protein results from TCRdb running MiXCR on the multiplex PCR reads. The data contain around 420,000 distinct CDR3 sequences, roughly a sixth of them singletons. Stated time point: newly diagnosed GD, antithyroid drugs for less than 3 months. Scientists built the TCR library using RNA that was extracted from PBMCs. The sample here was peripheral blood mononuclear cells (PBMCs), taken at new diagnosis, from a patient treated with antithyroid drugs. These receptors were obtained from a female donor with Graves disease.

This clonotype came up many times. This chain joins TRBV12-5 and TRBJ2-3; TRBD2 agrees at 8 bases. This CDR3 is 19 amino acids long. Germline CDR1 and CDR2: LGHNT and FRNRAP. Germline trimming cut 1 base from V and 2 bases from J; bases unmatched to any gene: 14. CDR3 amino acids: CASGLALSGTRGVTDTQYF. CDR3 coding DNA: TGTGCTAGTGGTTTGGCCCTATCCGGGACTAGGGGTGTCACAGATACGCAGTATTTT.

At least ten counts were recorded for this clonotype. The chain uses TRBV27 and TRBJ2-6; tentatively, D is TRBD2 (5 bases). V lost 6 bases, J lost 4 bases, and 13 bases lay in between. The CDR3 sequence is 15 residues long. Germline-derived CDR1 and CDR2 are MNHEY and SMNVEV (reference sequence). The CDR3 nucleotides are TGTGCCAGCAGGCTCCGGGGTTCCGGGGCCAACGTCCTGACTTTC. Protein product: CASRLRGSGANVLTF. Looking up the rest from reference TRBV27 and TRBJ2-6 gives the full variable domain: EAQVTQNPRYLITVTGKKLTVTCSQNMNHEYMSWYRQDPGLGLRQIYYSMNVEVTDKGDVPEGYKVSRKEKRNFPLILESPSPNQTSLYFCASRLRGSGANVLTFGAGSRLTVL.

This clonotype appeared many times. V and J are TRBV12-3 or TRBV12-4 and TRBJ1-1; TRBD1 matches 7 bases. J lost 6 bases, V lost 3 bases, and 4 bases had no gene match. The CDR3 runs 13 residues. The CDR3 protein is CASSFGRGAEAFF. CDR3 in DNA: TGTGCCAGCAGTTTTGGCAGGGGGGCTGAAGCTTTCTTT.

Many counts were recorded for this clonotype. The chain links TRBV29-1 to TRBJ2-1; 7 positions match TRBD1. The CDR3 totals 14 residues. The germline gives CDR1 SQVTM, CDR2 ANQGSEA. V lost 3 bases to trimming and J lost 3 bases; unmatched junction nucleotides: 5. The DNA of the CDR3 is TGCAGCGTTGATTCGGGACAGTTCTACAATGAGCAGTTCTTC. It is translated as CSVDSGQFYNEQFF.

This clonotype was observed many times. The rearrangement links TRBV5-1 to TRBJ1-2, with D perhaps matching TRBD1 (5 bases). In germline, CDR1 is SGHRS, CDR2 YFSETQ. The ends were cut back, 0 bases at V and 6 bases at J, with 9 bases in the middle. This CDR3 spans 13 amino acids. CDR3 sequence reads: CASSLDDSHGYTF. In nucleotides, the CDR3 is TGCGCCAGCAGCTTGGATGACAGCCATGGCTACACCTTC.

This sequence joins TRBV12-3 or TRBV12-4 and TRBJ2-1, with 11 bases lining up with TRBD1. J was trimmed by 5 bases and V by 2 bases; bases with no gene match: 5. This CDR3 is 16 amino acids long. The CDR3 bases are TGTGCCAGCAGTTTACGGGGACAGGGGGTGGACAATGAGCAGTTCTTC. This gives the protein CASSLRGQGVDNEQFF.

This clonotype was found many times. V and J are TRBV7-9 and TRBJ1-4, with no clear D. The germline gives CDR1 SEHNR, CDR2 FQNEAQ (reference sequence). V lost 1 base to trimming and J lost 7 bases, with 13 bases between them. This CDR3 has 15 residues. Written as DNA, the CDR3 is TGTGCCAGCAGCTTAGGACCTGGGCGGGGTGAAAAACTGTTTTTT. This encodes CASSLGPGRGEKLFF.

This clonotype occurred many times. The rearrangement uses TRBV6-5 and TRBJ2-7, with 10 nucleotides matching TRBD2. V was clipped by 4 bases and J by 1 base; unmatched bases: 4. This CDR3 region has 15 residues. Per germline, CDR1 MNHEY and CDR2 SVGAGI. The CDR3 sequence is CASSSRTSGSYEQYF. In DNA form, the CDR3 reads TGTGCCAGCAGTTCGCGGACTAGCGGATCCTACGAGCAGTACTTC.

This clonotype was detected many times. The chain combines TRBV12-3 or TRBV12-4 with TRBJ2-1; TRBD1 might be the D (6 bases). Trimming took off 4 bases at V and 2 bases at J, with 15 bases between the two ends. The CDR3 contains 16 residues. The CDR3 loop reads CASSSGTPPTYNEQFF. The CDR3 DNA reads TGTGCCAGCAGTTCCGGGACACCGCCAACCTACAATGAGCAGTTCTTC.

V is TRBV28 and J is TRBJ1-5; no clear D. This CDR3 is built from 11 residues. CDR1 MDHEN and CDR2 SYDVKM come from the germline V gene. Trimming stripped 5 bases from V and 15 bases from J, with 14 bases between. CDR3 amino acids: CASSTNGKGHF. The CDR3 bases are TGTGCCAGCAGTACCAACGGGAAAGGGCATTTT.

This clonotype appeared a few times. V usage is TRBV20-1 and J usage is TRBJ2-1; 9 bases align to TRBD2. From germline, CDR1 is DFQATT and CDR2 SNEGSKA (reference sequence). V gave up 0 bases and J gave up 2 bases; unmatched junction bases: 5. This CDR3 is built from 16 residues. The CDR3, as DNA: TGCAGTGCTAGAGATGTGTTAGCGGGAGCCTACAATGAGCAGTTCTTC. Protein sequence: CSARDVLAGAYNEQFF.